This paragraph reports one TCR beta chain. Its antigen is still unknown. The length of the CDR3 is 12 residues. The germline V gene has CDR1 LNHDA and CDR2 SQIVND (reference sequence). V was shortened by 6 bases and J by 4 bases, with 6 bases between the two germline ends. TCRdb keeps only in-frame clones here, not all; method: immunoSEQ multiplex PCR. In the table there are about 100,000 clones, 85% to 90% of which are singletons. The data stem from a study of T cell responses to AZD1222 COVID-19 vaccine. Study details: Second-dose schedules of about 4 or about 12 weeks were combined. Study-level points and caveats: Possibly, clonal diversity was underestimated; donors were largely white British and included more females. Seropositivity was recorded at baseline in only 6 or 7 AZD1222 recipients. Close to half of all spike-specific TCRs reportedly target regions of the variants that are unmutated.

The chain links TRBV19 to TRBJ1-4, with D hard to call. This specimen consisted of peripheral blood, obtained on day 0 of AZD1222 vaccination. The sequence derives from an adult in good health. The CDR3: CASSQLNEKLFF. CDR3 DNA: TGTGCCAGTAGCCAGCTTAATGAAAAACTGTTTTTT.